The 16 T cell receptor beta chains given below trace back to one sample, sequenced in a study of cytomegalovirus exposure and HLA in healthy donors (dated by TCRdb to about 2017). Receptor libraries were prepared by the immunoSEQ multiplex PCR assay. For the multiplex PCR, a mixture combining 60 forward primers for TCR Vbeta segments and 13 reverse primers for TCR Jbeta segments was used. TCRdb carries this immuneACCESS record with in-frame sequences only. Its versions omit some clonotypes, under half of them owing to an unresolved V gene in the studies checked, with the rest unexplained. The sample's table covers about 88,000 clones. The ten largest clonotypes hold approximately 6% of the sample. Sequences were obtained from PBMCs. These receptors were collected from a girl aged 5 to 17 in good health and CMV-seropositive.

The chain is built from TRBV2 and TRBJ1-1; tentative D call: TRBD1 (5 bases). Germline V gene sequence: CDR1 SNHLY, CDR2 FYNNEI. This CDR3 region has 14 residues. Trimming removed 5 bases at V and 4 bases at J, with 14 bases between. The CDR3 is CASSQQAPSTEAFF. DNA for the CDR3: TGTGCCAGCAGTCAACAGGCCCCGAGCACTGAAGCTTTCTTT.

V and J are TRBV4-1 and TRBJ1-4; maybe TRBD1 (5 bases). Germline CDR1 and CDR2: MGHRA and YSYEKL. The V end was cut by 1 base, the J end by 0 bases, with 12 bases between. This CDR3 spans 17 amino acids. Here the CDR3 reads CASSQGRQKTTNEKLFF. CDR3 nucleotide sequence: TGCGCCAGCAGCCAAGGTCGACAGAAAACAACTAATGAAAAACTGTTTTTT.

CDR3 sequence: CASSPRMLYEQYF. In nucleotides, the CDR3 is TGCGCCAGCAGCCCTCGCATGCTATACGAGCAGTACTTC. This chain links TRBV4-1 with TRBJ2-7; D is uncertain. This CDR3 spans 13 amino acids. With 4 bases removed from V and 4 bases from J, the gap between germline ends came to 11 bases. CDR1 and CDR2 (germline): MGHRA, YSYEKL.

The chain employs TRBV15 and TRBJ1-1, with 8 bases that match TRBD1. The trim removed 3 bases at V and 0 bases at J, leaving 6 bases unmatched. CDR3 length: 16 amino acids. CDR1 is LNHNV, CDR2 YYDKDF, per germline (reference sequence). CDR3 region: CATSSPPDRVNTEAFF. Written as DNA, the CDR3 is TGTGCCACCAGCAGTCCCCCGGACAGGGTGAACACTGAAGCTTTCTTT.

The genes are TRBV18 and TRBJ1-2, with a weak D call TRBD1 (5 bases). Germline lookup yields CDR1 KGHSH and CDR2 LQKENI. The CDR3 is 13 residues long. The V end was cut by 2 bases, the J end by 4 bases, with 8 bases between. The CDR3 protein is CASSPETAYGYTF. CDR3 coding DNA: TGTGCCAGCTCACCAGAGACAGCCTATGGCTACACCTTC.

This rearrangement joins TRBV18 to TRBJ2-2; tentatively, D is TRBD2 (6 bases). CDR3 length equals 14 residues. The V end lost 2 bases, the J end lost 4 bases, and 8 bases lay between the germline ends. Germline loops: CDR1 KGHSH, CDR2 LQKENI. Here the CDR3 reads CASSPDGSTGELFF. The CDR3 DNA reads TGTGCCAGCTCACCAGACGGGAGCACCGGGGAGCTGTTTTTT.

The genes are TRBV2 and TRBJ1-2; 8 bases agree with TRBD1. V gave up 3 bases and J gave up 5 bases; unmatched junction bases: 5. This CDR3 region has 14 residues. CDR1 is SNHLY, CDR2 FYNNEI, per germline. The chain's CDR3 is CASSDPTGEYGYTF. CDR3 bases: TGTGCCAGCAGTGATCCGACAGGGGAGTATGGCTACACCTTC.

The rearrangement joins TRBV5-6 to TRBJ1-2, with D possibly matching TRBD1 (6 bases). V dropped 6 bases and J dropped 2 bases, with 14 bases sitting between them. From germline, CDR1 is SGHDT and CDR2 YYEEEE. The CDR3 extends over 14 amino acids. The CDR3 spells CASTPLGGNYGYTF. The CDR3 nucleotides are TGTGCCAGCACCCCCCTTGGGGGCAACTATGGCTACACCTTC.

The CDR3 DNA reads TGTGCCAGCAGTGTAGGGGGGAGGGCTAGGCTCAATCAGCCCCAGCATTTT. Translation gives CASSVGGRARLNQPQHF. V usage is TRBV28 and J usage is TRBJ1-5; possible D gene TRBD1, 6 bases. Germline lookup yields CDR1 MDHEN and CDR2 SYDVKM. Trimming shortened V by 5 bases and J by 3 bases, and 20 bases separated the two germline ends. The CDR3 loop spans 17 amino acids.

The chain uses TRBV29-1 and TRBJ2-3; 10 nucleotides match TRBD2. There are 13 residues in the CDR3. Germline assignment: CDR1 SQVTM and CDR2 ANQGSEA. V dropped 3 bases and J dropped 6; count of bases not matched to a gene: 3. The CDR3 DNA sequence: TGCAGCGTTGAGGGGACTAGCGTGGATACGCAGTATTTT. Translating gives CSVEGTSVDTQYF.

As for this clone: This is likely a read error, given that the CDR3 carries no conserved phenylalanine or tryptophan at its end. The J gene is TRBJ2-7, the V gene TRBV13; possible D gene TRBD2, 5 bases. The ends were cut back, 1 base at V and 1 base at J, with 5 bases in the middle. Germline CDR1 PRHDT, CDR2 FYEKMQ (reference sequence). This CDR3 region has 13 residues. This CDR3 reads CASSLAGSYEQYA. CDR3 in DNA: TGTGCCAGCAGCTTAGCGGGGTCCTACGAGCAGTACGCC.

J is TRBJ2-1 and V is TRBV4-1; TRBD2 aligns across 12 bases. Losses at the gene ends were 4 bases for V and 12 bases for J; bases not matched to a gene: 13. Looked up from germline, CDR1 is MGHRA and CDR2 is YSYEKL. The CDR3 is made up of 16 amino acids. CDR3 region: CASSLHPSGGAGTQFF. The DNA of the CDR3 is TGCGCCAGCAGCCTCCACCCTAGCGGGGGGGCCGGTACGCAGTTCTTC.

The chain recombines TRBV4-2 with TRBJ1-5; no firm D call. CDR3 length: 13 amino acids. V was trimmed by 3 bases and J by 5 bases, leaving 8 bases between them. Per germline, CDR1 LGHNA and CDR2 YNFKEQ. CDR3 sequence: CASSQGTDQPQHF. CDR3 in DNA: TGTGCCAGCAGCCAGGGTACAGATCAGCCCCAGCATTTT.

The J gene is TRBJ1-5, the V gene TRBV4-3, with TRBD1 matching over 8 bases. Per the germline V gene, CDR1 is LGHNA and CDR2 is YSLEER. V shed 4 bases, J shed 5 bases, and the junction held 7 bases outside the gene matches. This CDR3 is built from 15 residues. The CDR3, as DNA: TGCGCCAGCAGCCTCTCCGAGACAGGGGATCAGCCCCAGCATTTT. Translated, it gives CASSLSETGDQPQHF.

This chain connects TRBV4-3 to TRBJ1-5, with 7 bases lining up with TRBD1. Germline V lookup: CDR1 LGHNA, CDR2 YSLEER. The CDR3 runs to 15 residues. The J segment lost 1 base and the V segment lost 3 bases, leaving 3 bases of the junction unmatched. CDR3 loop: CASSQGTESNQPQHF. In nucleotides, the CDR3 is TGCGCCAGCAGCCAGGGGACAGAGAGCAATCAGCCCCAGCATTTT.

The CDR3 here is CASSARLTSYNEQFF. CDR3 DNA sequence: TGTGCCAGCAGCGCAAGACTGACCTCCTACAATGAGCAGTTCTTC. V gene TRBV5-6 combines with J gene TRBJ2-1; D remains unclear. V lost 4 bases and J 0 bases, leaving 11 bases between the germline ends. CDR1 and CDR2 (germline): SGHDT, YYEEEE. The CDR3 runs to 15 residues.